Here is one T cell receptor beta chain with its context. These data originate in a study of blood T cell repertoires in COVID-19. Study background: From the United States, Italy and Spain came samples of acute and convalescent COVID-19. Sample material is recorded as cDNA or gDNA derived from T cells, B-cell-depleted T cells, or PBMCs.

Authors' methods: Estimation of nucleated cell counts was performed using reference gene primer amplification. Profiling relied on immunoSEQ multiplex PCR, and the TCRdb table lists in-frame clones only, not all of them. The DNA was the basis for D and trimming; V, J and clone size are from that table. Of 150,000 to 200,000 clones listed, approximately 87% were seen once; the top ten hold over 3.5%. The receptor comes from a man aged 18 to 30 with active or convalescent COVID-19. The material sequenced was peripheral blood.

CDR3 loop: CASRLYREDSPLHF. CDR3 in DNA: TGTGCCAGCAGACTTTACAGGGAAGATTCACCCCTCCACTTT. The rearrangement joins TRBV2 to TRBJ1-6; D is possibly TRBD1 (6 bases). The CDR3 is 14 amino acids. With 6 bases removed from V and 8 bases from J, the gap between germline ends came to 14 bases. Germline values: CDR1 SNHLY, CDR2 FYNNEI.